The 13 T cell receptor beta chains in this list originate from one sample, sequenced in a study of spatial heterogeneity in lung cancer. MiXCR, run by TCRdb on the 5' RACE reads, gives a single entry per CDR3 protein. The sample has approximately 17,000 distinct CDR3 sequences, about a fifth seen once. Time point specified: blood at routine non-recurrence follow-up after resection. Sample: PBMCs, taken at follow-up. The receptors were gathered from a male donor with early-stage non-small cell lung cancer.

The gene calls are TRBV20-1 and TRBJ2-5; D possibly uses TRBD1 or TRBD2 (5 bases each). Trimming cost V 3 bases and J 1 base, with 12 bases left between them. This CDR3 has 14 residues. The germline gives CDR1 DFQATT, CDR2 SNEGSKA (reference sequence). CDR3 sequence (DNA): TGCAGTGCTAGTTTGGCAGGGACCCAAGAGACCCAGTACTTC. Translated, it gives CSASLAGTQETQYF.

The V call is TRBV3-1, the J call TRBJ1-1; TRBD1 aligns across 7 bases. This CDR3 has 15 residues. Germline V lookup: CDR1 LGHDT, CDR2 YNNKEL (reference sequence). The ends lost 1 base at V and 2 bases at J; junction bases unmatched: 4. The CDR3 here is CASSQGDRRNTEAFF. The CDR3 nucleotides read TGTGCCAGCAGCCAAGGGGACAGAAGAAACACTGAAGCTTTCTTT. The full variable domain, its missing parts supplied by reference TRBV3-1 and TRBJ1-1, is DTAVSQTPKYLVTQMGNDKSIKCEQNLGHDTMYWYKQDSKKFLKIMFSYNNKELIINETVPNRFSPKSPDKAHLNLHINSLELGDSAVYFCASSQGDRRNTEAFFGQGTRLTVV.

This chain joins TRBV7-9 and TRBJ2-7; TRBD2 aligns across 8 bases. The CDR3 covers 13 residues. Germline-derived CDR1 and CDR2 are SEHNR and FQNEAQ (reference sequence). The ends lost 5 bases at V and 2 bases at J; junction bases unmatched: 2. CDR3 coding DNA: TGTGCCAGCAGCCGGCGGGAGGCCTACGAGCAGTACTTC. This encodes CASSRREAYEQYF.

This clonotype was seen a few times. The chain links TRBV19 to TRBJ1-5; 9 bases are a match to TRBD1. CDR3 size: 16 residues. The ends lost 5 bases at V and 4 bases at J; junction bases unmatched: 9. Germline V gene sequence: CDR1 LNHDA, CDR2 SQIVND (reference sequence). The CDR3 DNA follows: TGTGCCAGTAGTCGACCGGGGGACAGGGATAATCAGCCCCAGCATTTT. As protein: CASSRPGDRDNQPQHF.

This clonotype has a count of ten or more. The chain employs TRBV6-5 and TRBJ2-1; TRBD1 matches at 8 bases. The V gene end was trimmed by 0 bases and the J gene end by 1 base; junction bases not matched to a gene: 2. This CDR3 has 16 amino acids. Per germline, CDR1 MNHEY and CDR2 SVGAGI. The DNA for the CDR3 is TGTGCCAGCAGTTACTCCTGGACAGGGTCCTACAATGAGCAGTTCTTC. Its protein is CASSYSWTGSYNEQFF.

This clonotype came up a few times. The chain employs TRBV12-3 or TRBV12-4 and TRBJ2-2, with 9 bases that match TRBD2. The CDR3 has 17 amino acids. V lost 6 bases to trimming and J lost 6 bases; unmatched junction nucleotides: 14. This chain's CDR3 is CASSHPGGGGAPGELFF. The CDR3 region has the DNA TGTGCCAGCAGCCACCCCGGGGGCGGGGGGGCCCCCGGGGAGCTGTTTTTT.

The chain couples TRBV12-3 or TRBV12-4 to TRBJ1-2, with TRBD1 as a possible D gene (5 bases). Trimming took 7 bases from V and 8 from J, leaving 20 bases between them. The CDR3 runs to 14 residues. The CDR3 protein is CASKGRDRGLGYTF. The CDR3, as DNA: TGTGCCAGCAAAGGCAGGGACCGAGGTCTCGGCTACACCTTC.

The V call is TRBV11-1, the J call TRBJ2-3; 7 nucleotides line up with TRBD1. This CDR3 spans 12 amino acids. CDR1 SGHAT and CDR2 FQDESV come from the germline V gene (reference sequence). V lost 5 bases to trimming and J lost 11 bases; unmatched junction nucleotides: 7. The CDR3 loop reads CASSEDRYGQYF. In nucleotides, the CDR3 is TGTGCCAGCAGCGAGGACAGGTACGGGCAGTATTTT. The entire variable domain, with the rest obtained from reference TRBV11-1 and TRBJ2-3, is as follows: EAEVAQSPRYKITEKSQAVAFWCDPISGHATLYWYRQILGQGPELLVQFQDESVVDDSQLPKDRFSAERLKGVDSTLKIQPAELGDSAMYLCASSEDRYGQYFGPGTRLTVL.

The chain joins TRBV20-1 to TRBJ2-2; no clear D gene. Germline V gene data show CDR1 as DFQATT and CDR2 as SNEGSKA (reference sequence). V was pared by 4 bases and J by 3 bases, with 9 bases between. The CDR3 consists of 13 residues. The CDR3 nucleotides read TGCAGTGCTATAAAACCCCACACCGGGGAGCTGTTTTTT. The encoded protein is CSAIKPHTGELFF.

The chain combines TRBV4-1 with TRBJ1-5; possibly TRBD1 for D (5 bases). Germline assignment: CDR1 MGHRA and CDR2 YSYEKL. V was pared by 4 bases and J by 7 bases, with 11 bases between. This CDR3 is 13 amino acids long. The CDR3 DNA sequence: TGCGCCAGCAGCCTGGGACCCCAGCAGCCCCAGCATTTT. Protein sequence: CASSLGPQQPQHF.

This clonotype was observed at least ten times. This chain connects TRBV5-5 to TRBJ2-5, with TRBD1 matching over 8 bases. The CDR3 length is 15 residues. Losses at the gene ends were 4 bases for V and 2 bases for J; bases not matched to a gene: 7. Germline CDR1 and CDR2: SGHKS and YYEKEE (reference sequence). The CDR3 spells CASSKTGVQQETQYF. The CDR3 coding sequence is TGTGCCAGCAGCAAGACAGGGGTTCAGCAAGAGACCCAGTACTTC.

The V and J genes are TRBV6-5 and TRBJ1-6; 8 positions agree with TRBD1. Trimming removed 4 bases from V and 9 bases from J; junction bases left unmatched: 8. Germline loops: CDR1 MNHEY, CDR2 SVGAGI. The CDR3 runs to 15 residues. CDR3 protein: CASSSTTGASSPLHF. CDR3 DNA sequence: TGTGCCAGCAGTTCCACGACAGGGGCGAGTTCACCCCTCCACTTT.

By frequency in the sample, this clonotype is medium-sized. The chain couples TRBV27 to TRBJ2-6, with D tentatively TRBD2 (5 bases). Per germline, CDR1 MNHEY and CDR2 SMNVEV (reference sequence). The CDR3 consists of 15 residues. Deletions cut 6 bases from V and 8 bases from J, with 17 bases between. The CDR3 DNA reads TGTGCCAGCAGCGATTCCTCAGCGGTATCCAACGTCCTGACTTTC. Translated: CASSDSSAVSNVLTF.